The T cell receptor beta chain under discussion was sequenced for a study of blood T cell repertoires in COVID-19. Overall study: Samples taken during acute and convalescent COVID-19 were collected in the United States, Italy and Spain. The analysed material was cDNA or gDNA that came from T cells, B-cell-depleted T cells, or PBMCs.

Original processing notes: The authors estimated nucleated cell counts from reference gene primer amplification. Libraries were prepared by immunoSEQ multiplex PCR; TCRdb keeps only in-frame clonotypes and omits some of them. The V and J calls and clone size are taken from that table; D and trimming were inferred from the DNA. The sample lists about 120,000 clones, roughly 89% occurring once. CDR1 is LGHNA and CDR2 is YNFKEQ in the germline V gene. V dropped 4 bases and J dropped 0 bases, with 12 bases sitting between them. CDR3 size: 15 residues. This receptor was obtained from a human donor with acute or convalescent COVID-19. The donor label of this sample is uncertain. Sequencing used peripheral blood. The V call is TRBV4-2, the J call TRBJ1-1; D might be TRBD1 (6 bases). CDR3 residues: CASSPPQGMNTEAFF. The CDR3 DNA follows: TGTGCCAGCAGCCCACCACAGGGCATGAACACTGAAGCTTTCTTT.